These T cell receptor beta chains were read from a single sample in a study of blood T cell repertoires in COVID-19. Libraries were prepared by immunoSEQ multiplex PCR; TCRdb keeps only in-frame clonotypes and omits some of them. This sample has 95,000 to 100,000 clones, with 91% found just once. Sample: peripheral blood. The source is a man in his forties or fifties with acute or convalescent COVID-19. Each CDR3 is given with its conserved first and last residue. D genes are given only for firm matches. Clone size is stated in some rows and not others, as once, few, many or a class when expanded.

TGTGCCAGCAGCTTCGACACGAACACTGAAGCTTTCTTT | CASSFDTNTEAFF | TRBV7-9 | NA | TRBJ1-1 | NA
TGTGCCAGCAGAGTCGACAGGGGTCCTTCAACTAATGAAAAACTGTTTTTT | CASRVDRGPSTNEKLFF | TRBV2 | NA | TRBJ1-4 | TRBD1
TGTGCCAGCCGAAGACAGGGGGAGGGTAATGAGCAGTTCTTC | CASRRQGEGNEQFF | TRBV27 | NA | TRBJ2-1 | TRBD1
TGCGCCAGCAGCACAGAAGGGGGCTTTATAGATACGCAGTATTTT | CASSTEGGFIDTQYF | TRBV5-1 | NA | TRBJ2-3 | TRBD1
TGTCCAGGGAGCAGGGGGCGGGATGTATGCGGCTATGGCTACACCTTC | CPGSRGRDVCGYGYTF | TRBV7-2 | NA | TRBJ1-2 | TRBD1
TGTGCCTCGAAGGGCACAGGGGGCAATCAGCCCCAGCATTTT | CASKGTGGNQPQHF | TRBV5-8 | NA | TRBJ1-5 | TRBD1
TGTGCCAGCAGCGTAGTTTTAGGGGGCGAGCAGTACTTC | CASSVVLGGEQYF | TRBV9 | few | TRBJ2-7 | NA
TGTGCCAGCAGGCTACAGGGTCTTTGGACTGAAGCTTTCTTT | CASRLQGLWTEAFF | TRBV28 | NA | TRBJ1-1 | NA
TGTGCCAGCAGCTTATCGTTTGACGAGCAGTACTTC | CASSLSFDEQYF | TRBV11-3 | NA | TRBJ2-7 | NA
TGTGCCAGCACCCTAGGGCCGGCGGCGGGCGAGCAGTACTTC | CASTLGPAAGEQYF | TRBV6-6 | NA | TRBJ2-7 | NA
TGTGCCAGCAGCTATAGGGGTGGACAGCTTAATGAAAAACTGTTTTTT | CASSYRGGQLNEKLFF | TRBV7-6 | NA | TRBJ1-4 | NA
TGTGCCAGCAGTGAAACGGTGACTAGCGGCATCTTC | CASSETVTSGIF | TRBV2 | NA | TRBJ2-1 | TRBD2
TGCGCCAGCAGTGTCAGGGTCGGAGGGGAGCAGTACTTC | CASSVRVGGEQYF | TRBV10-1 | NA | TRBJ2-7 | NA
TGTGCCAGCAGCTTAGTCGGGGGAACCTACGAGCAGTACTTC | CASSLVGGTYEQYF | TRBV11-2 | NA | TRBJ2-7 | NA
TGTGCCAGCAGCGAATCGACAGTGAATCAGCCCCAGCATTTT | CASSESTVNQPQHF | TRBV7-2 | NA | TRBJ1-5 | NA
TGCAGTGCTAGTGCTAGCCTGACTCCGAACACTGAAGCTTTCTTT | CSASASLTPNTEAFF | TRBV20-1 | NA | TRBJ1-1 | NA
TGTGCCAGCAGCCATTACCGGGACAGGAGGAAGTATGGCTACACCTTC | CASSHYRDRRKYGYTF | TRBV11-2 | NA | TRBJ1-2 | TRBD1
TGTGCCAGCAGCTTACGGGATGGAAACATTCAGTACTTC | CASSLRDGNIQYF | TRBV7-2 | NA | TRBJ2-4 | NA
TGTGCCAGCAGTTCGACCTCAGGGATCTATGGCTACACCTTC | CASSSTSGIYGYTF | TRBV27 | NA | TRBJ1-2 | NA
TGTGCCTGCGGGGGGGGAACCGGGGAGCTGTTTTTT | CACGGGTGELFF | TRBV6-5 | NA | TRBJ2-2 | TRBD2
TGTGCCAGCAGCCGAGAGCGGGGAACGGGCAATGAGCAGTTCTTC | CASSRERGTGNEQFF | TRBV6-5 | NA | TRBJ2-1 | TRBD2
TGTGCCAGTACGAGAACTGCGAGCTCCTACGAGCAGTACTTC | CASTRTASSYEQYF | TRBV6-5 | once | TRBJ2-7 | NA
TGTGCCAGCAGTCCGGGGTTGGGTACTGAAGCTTTCTTT | CASSPGLGTEAFF | TRBV6-6 | NA | TRBJ1-1 | NA
TGTGCCAGCAGTTTACTTTCAGTTGGTCGGGCCAAAGGAGGTAATGAGCAGTTCTTC | CASSLLSVGRAKGGNEQFF | TRBV27 | NA | TRBJ2-1 | NA
TGTGCCAGCAGCGGACAGGGTAACAACGAGCAGTACTTC | CASSGQGNNEQYF | TRBV11-2 | NA | TRBJ2-7 | TRBD1
TGTGCCAGTTCCACCACGTGGGAGAACTATGGCTACACCTTC | CASSTTWENYGYTF | TRBV19 | NA | TRBJ1-2 | NA
TGTGCCAGCAGCTTACAGGGTTTGGGGGAGCAGTACTTC | CASSLQGLGEQYF | TRBV7-2 | NA | TRBJ2-7 | NA
TGTGCCATCCGGACAGGCCACAGCAATCAGCCCCAGCATTTT | CAIRTGHSNQPQHF | TRBV28 | NA | TRBJ1-5 | TRBD1
TGTGCCAGGGATAAGGGACAGGGGGCCGGAAACACCATATATTTT | CARDKGQGAGNTIYF | TRBV6-5 | NA | TRBJ1-3 | TRBD1
TGTGCCAGCTCACCCCCCCCGGGAACAACTAATGAAAAACTGTTTTTT | CASSPPPGTTNEKLFF | TRBV18 | NA | TRBJ1-4 | NA
TGCGCCAGCAGCCAGTACGGTAGCACCGGGGAGCTGTTTTTT | CASSQYGSTGELFF | TRBV4-3 | few | TRBJ2-2 | NA
TGTGCCACCGGCCAGTCCGGGAACCCCTACCATAGTTATGGCTACACCTTC | CATGQSGNPYHSYGYTF | TRBV15 | NA | TRBJ1-2 | NA
TGCGCCAGCAGTGAGTCTGAGTTGGTGAACACTGAAGCTTTCTTT | CASSESELVNTEAFF | TRBV10-1 | NA | TRBJ1-1 | NA
TGTGCCAGCAGCTTAGAGGGGGGGCAAGGGAAGACCCAGTACTTC | CASSLEGGQGKTQYF | TRBV13 | few | TRBJ2-5 | NA
TGTGCCAGCAGCTCCCTAACGGGGGGGCCGCGTGAGCAGTACTTC | CASSSLTGGPREQYF | TRBV6-5 | NA | TRBJ2-7 | TRBD2
TGTGCCAGCAGTGATCGCAACAGGGGGTCCTACAATGAGCAGTTCTTC | CASSDRNRGSYNEQFF | TRBV6-1 | once | TRBJ2-1 | TRBD1
TGTGCCTGGACTAGCGGGGGGAACGGGGAGCTGTTTTTT | CAWTSGGNGELFF | TRBV30 | NA | TRBJ2-2 | TRBD2
TGCGCCAGCAGCCTTAGCGGGGGTTCTGTGGATGAGCAGTTCTTC | CASSLSGGSVDEQFF | TRBV5-1 | NA | TRBJ2-1 | TRBD2
TGTGCCAGCAGTCATTACGAGCAGTACTTC | CASSHYEQYF | TRBV6-2/TRBV6-3 | NA | TRBJ2-7 | NA
TGTGCCAGCAGGCCAGGGACAGGGAAAGATTATGGCTACACCTTC | CASRPGTGKDYGYTF | TRBV27 | few | TRBJ1-2 | TRBD1
TGTGCCACGACTAGCGGACCTACGAACACCGGGGAGCTGTTTTTT | CATTSGPTNTGELFF | TRBV2 | NA | TRBJ2-2 | TRBD2
TGTGCCAGCAGCTCCGATGGGAGGGGAAGCTACGAGCAGTACTTC | CASSSDGRGSYEQYF | TRBV11-3 | once | TRBJ2-7 | TRBD2
TGCGCCAGCAGCCAGGATACAGGGGGCAGTTCACCCCTCCACTTT | CASSQDTGGSSPLHF | TRBV4-3 | NA | TRBJ1-6 | TRBD1
TGTGCCAGCAGTTTAAGGGGACTAGTAGAACCCACAGATACGCAGTATTTT | CASSLRGLVEPTDTQYF | TRBV27 | NA | TRBJ2-3 | TRBD2
TGTGCCAGCAGTCGTGGACAGGACTATGGCTACACCTTC | CASSRGQDYGYTF | TRBV12-3/TRBV12-4 | NA | TRBJ1-2 | TRBD1
TGCGCCAGCAGCCATGAAAAGACAGGGGGCACTGAAGCTTTCTTT | CASSHEKTGGTEAFF | TRBV4-1 | NA | TRBJ1-1 | TRBD1
TGTGCCAGCAGCCCCCAGGGATCCTCCTACGAGCAGTACTTC | CASSPQGSSYEQYF | TRBV3-1/TRBV3-2 | NA | TRBJ2-7 | NA
TGTGCCAGCTCAGGGACAGGGAGCACTGAAGCTTTCTTT | CASSGTGSTEAFF | TRBV18 | NA | TRBJ1-1 | TRBD1
TGTGCCAGCAGCTCAGATAGCACAGATACGCAGTATTTT | CASSSDSTDTQYF | TRBV9 | NA | TRBJ2-3 | NA
TGTGCCAGCAGCCCGAGCTTTGCGGCGCGGGGCTACACCTTC | CASSPSFAARGYTF | TRBV7-2 | few | TRBJ1-2 | NA
TGTGCCACCTCCAGGGAAGGGGCCAATCAGCCCCAGCATTTT | CATSREGANQPQHF | TRBV7-2 | few | TRBJ1-5 | NA
TGTGCCAGCCAACTTGCGGGCGCAACTAATGAAAAACTGTTTTTT | CASQLAGATNEKLFF | TRBV25-1 | NA | TRBJ1-4 | NA
TGTGCCAGCAGCGAAACAGGGGCCCCAGGTTCACCCCTCCACTTT | CASSETGAPGSPLHF | TRBV2 | NA | TRBJ1-6 | TRBD1
TGTGCCAGCAGCCGTGACAGCAATAGGTCTGGCTACACCTTC | CASSRDSNRSGYTF | TRBV5-5 | NA | TRBJ1-2 | NA
TGCGCCAGCAGCTTGGCTGTGGGCGTAGTTTACGAGCAGTACTTC | CASSLAVGVVYEQYF | TRBV5-1 | NA | TRBJ2-7 | NA
TGCGCCAGCAGCTCGATGCCAGACGGAGGTAATTCACCCCTCCACTTT | CASSSMPDGGNSPLHF | TRBV5-1 | once | TRBJ1-6 | NA
TGTGCCAGCACAGAAGGGACAAAGAACTATGGCTACACCTTC | CASTEGTKNYGYTF | TRBV6-5 | once | TRBJ1-2 | NA
TGCGCCAGCAGCTTGGATGGCCGGGGGCAAGAGACCCAGTACTTC | CASSLDGRGQETQYF | TRBV5-1 | NA | TRBJ2-5 | NA
TGTGCCACCCGGGAGCGGGGGAGATTAGGAGAGACCCAGTACTTC | CATRERGRLGETQYF | TRBV2 | NA | TRBJ2-5 | TRBD2